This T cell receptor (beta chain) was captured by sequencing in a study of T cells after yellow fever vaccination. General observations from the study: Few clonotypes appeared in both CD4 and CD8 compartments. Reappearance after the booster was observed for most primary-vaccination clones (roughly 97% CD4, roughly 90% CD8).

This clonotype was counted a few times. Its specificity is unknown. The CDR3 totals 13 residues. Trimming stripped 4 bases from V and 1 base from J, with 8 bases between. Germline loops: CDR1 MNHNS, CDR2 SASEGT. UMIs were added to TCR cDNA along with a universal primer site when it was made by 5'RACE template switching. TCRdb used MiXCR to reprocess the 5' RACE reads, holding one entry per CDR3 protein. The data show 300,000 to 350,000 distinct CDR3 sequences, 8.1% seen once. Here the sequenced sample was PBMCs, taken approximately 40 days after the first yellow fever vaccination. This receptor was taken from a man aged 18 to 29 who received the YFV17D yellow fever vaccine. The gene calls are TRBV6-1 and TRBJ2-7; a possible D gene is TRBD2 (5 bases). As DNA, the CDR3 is TGTGCCAGCAGTGTCCCGGGGTCCTACGAGCAGTACTTC. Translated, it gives CASSVPGSYEQYF.